This T cell receptor (beta chain) stems from a study of blood T cells in healthy people across ages. Study-level findings and limits: Relative to aged donors, long-lived donors carried more naive CD4+ cells and displayed higher diversity.

V was shortened by 5 bases and J by 4 bases, with 12 bases between the two germline ends. The CDR3 runs to 13 residues. Comments on this clonotype: The target antigen is unknown.

Together with a sample-barcoded 5' primer, a J-beta primer mix was included in a second PCR lasting roughly 6 to 12 cycles. A template-switch adaptor containing 12 random nucleotides labeled each cDNA molecule. TCRdb processed the 5' RACE reads anew with MiXCR; each CDR3 protein has one entry. The repertoire holds under 850,000 distinct CDR3 sequences, roughly 34% seen once, with 10% to 15% in the top ten. The sample taken for sequencing was blood. The TCR comes from a young man in good health. The V gene is TRBV12-3 or TRBV12-4, the J gene TRBJ2-7; D uncertain. The CDR3 protein is CASSVGQLYEQYF. Here the CDR3 DNA reads TGTGCCAGCAGTGTCGGTCAGCTATACGAGCAGTACTTC.